Reported below is one T cell receptor beta chain. The sample originates from a study of cytomegalovirus exposure and HLA in healthy donors. V trimming: 5 bases; J trimming: 8 bases; junction bases outside the gene matches: 12. This CDR3 is built from 14 residues. Germline V gives CDR1 SEHNR, CDR2 FQNEAQ (reference sequence). Primers: 60 Vbeta forward and 13 Jbeta reverse. Repertoires were generated with immunoSEQ multiplex PCR, while TCRdb's copy carries only in-frame clones and drops some. The sample shows some 200,000 clones, and about 6.5% sits with its ten largest clones. The receptor was derived from a young man in good health and CMV-seronegative. The sample comprised PBMCs. The chain carries TRBV7-9 and TRBJ2-7; TRBD1 matches at 7 bases. As DNA, the CDR3 is TGTGCCAGCAGCAACCGGGACAGAGCTGGTAAGCAGTACTTC. It codes for CASSNRDRAGKQYF.